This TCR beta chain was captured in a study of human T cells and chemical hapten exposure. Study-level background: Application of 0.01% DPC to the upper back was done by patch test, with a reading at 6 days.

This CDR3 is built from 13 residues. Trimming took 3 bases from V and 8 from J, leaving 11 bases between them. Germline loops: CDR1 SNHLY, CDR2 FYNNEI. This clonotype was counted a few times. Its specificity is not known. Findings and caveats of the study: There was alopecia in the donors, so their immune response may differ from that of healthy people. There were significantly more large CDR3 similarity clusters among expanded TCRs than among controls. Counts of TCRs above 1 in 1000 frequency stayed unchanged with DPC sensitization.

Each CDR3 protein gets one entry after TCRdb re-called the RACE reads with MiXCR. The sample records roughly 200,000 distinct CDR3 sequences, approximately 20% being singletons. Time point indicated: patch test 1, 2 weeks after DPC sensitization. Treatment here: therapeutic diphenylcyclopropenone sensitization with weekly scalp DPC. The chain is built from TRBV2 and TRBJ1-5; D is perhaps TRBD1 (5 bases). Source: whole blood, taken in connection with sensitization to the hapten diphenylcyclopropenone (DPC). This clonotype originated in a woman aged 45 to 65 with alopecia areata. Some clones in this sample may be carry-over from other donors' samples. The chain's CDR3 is CASSEGPVEPQHF. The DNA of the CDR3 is TGTGCCAGCAGTGAGGGGCCGGTTGAGCCCCAGCATTTT.